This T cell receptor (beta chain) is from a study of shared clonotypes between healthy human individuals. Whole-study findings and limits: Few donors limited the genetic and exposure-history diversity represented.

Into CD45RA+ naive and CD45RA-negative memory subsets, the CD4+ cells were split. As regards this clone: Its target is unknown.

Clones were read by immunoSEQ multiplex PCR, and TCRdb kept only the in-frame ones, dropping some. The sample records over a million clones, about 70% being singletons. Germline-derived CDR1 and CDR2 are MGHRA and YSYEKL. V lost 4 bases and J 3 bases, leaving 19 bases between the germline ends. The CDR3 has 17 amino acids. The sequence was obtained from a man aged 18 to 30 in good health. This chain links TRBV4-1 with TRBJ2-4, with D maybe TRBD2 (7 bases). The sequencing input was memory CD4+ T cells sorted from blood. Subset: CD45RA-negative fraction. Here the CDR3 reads CASSRGGASGGKNIQYF. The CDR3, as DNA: TGCGCCAGCAGCCGAGGGGGGGCTAGCGGTGGCAAAAACATTCAGTACTTC.